The present entry profiles one T cell receptor beta chain with its context. From the 5' RACE reads, TCRdb lists one entry per CDR3 protein and no DNA. Its table records 550,000 to 600,000 distinct CDR3 sequences. The CDR3 runs to 16 residues. The data originate from a study of T cells expressing NK-cell markers. The source is a man younger than 30 in good health. Source material: blood T cells: a sorted CD56 or NKG2C T cell subset, CD4+ or CD8+ T cells, or bulk PBMC T cells (not recorded which). V gene TRBV12-3 or TRBV12-4 combines with J gene TRBJ1-1. The CDR3 sequence: CASSFRSGGMNTEAFF.